The next 27 T cell receptor beta chains were all read from a single sample in a study of shared clonotypes between healthy human individuals. This table comes from immunoSEQ multiplex PCR, and its TCRdb copy is limited to in-frame clones, with some not included. The sample lists 450,000 to 500,000 clones; approximately 80% were seen once. Specimen: PBMCs. Every receptor here comes from a woman aged 35 to 49 in good health. Some clones in this sample may be carry-over from other donors' samples.

Here the CDR3 reads CASSQDTSGSEQFF. The DNA for the CDR3 is TGTGCCAGCAGCCAAGATACTAGCGGGAGTGAGCAGTTCTTC. V usage is TRBV14 and J usage is TRBJ2-1; the match to TRBD2 covers 11 bases. The V gene end was trimmed by 0 bases and the J gene end by 9 bases; junction bases not matched to a gene: 1. Germline V gene data show CDR1 as SGHDN and CDR2 as FVKESK. The CDR3 has 14 residues. Looking up the rest from reference TRBV14 and TRBJ2-1 gives the full variable domain: EAGVTQFPSHSVIEKGQTVTLRCDPISGHDNLYWYRRVMGKEIKFLLHFVKESKQDESGMPNNRFLAERTGGTYSTLKVQPAELEDSGVYFCASSQDTSGSEQFFGPGTRLTVL.

The sample holds many counts of this clone. This sample also contains other DNA sequences that code for the same CDR3. V usage is TRBV4-1 and J usage is TRBJ2-4; 7 nucleotides align to TRBD2. V shed 8 bases, J shed 1 base, and the junction held 8 bases outside the gene matches. This CDR3 is 15 amino acids long. CDR1 is MGHRA, CDR2 YSYEKL, per germline. The CDR3 DNA is TGCGCCAGCTCGGGGGGAGTTTTGGCCAAAAACATTCAGTACTTC. It specifies CASSGGVLAKNIQYF.

The V and J genes are TRBV28 and TRBJ2-7; perhaps TRBD2 as D (6 bases). Per the germline V gene, CDR1 is MDHEN and CDR2 is SYDVKM. This CDR3 has 17 residues. The V end lost 2 bases, the J end lost 2 bases, and 19 bases lay between the germline ends. As DNA, the CDR3 is TGTGCCAGCAGTTTACTGCCACGGGGTGCGGGAACCTACGAGCAGTACTTC. This encodes CASSLLPRGAGTYEQYF. Combining the CDR3 with reference TRBV28 and TRBJ2-7 gives the whole variable domain DVKVTQSSRYLVKRTGEKVFLECVQDMDHENMFWYRQDPGLGLRLIYFSYDVKMKEKGDIPEGYSVSREKKERFSLILESASTNQTSMYLCASSLLPRGAGTYEQYFGPGTRLTVT.

The V call is TRBV9, the J call TRBJ2-1, with D perhaps given as TRBD1 or TRBD2 (5 bases each). The germline V gene encodes CDR1 SGDLS and CDR2 YYNGEE. The V end was cut by 0 bases, the J end by 6 bases, with 19 bases between. The CDR3 sequence is 17 residues long. The CDR3 region has the DNA TGTGCCAGCAGCGTAGCCGGGACCGCTCCTATTGGCAATGAGCAGTTCTTC. The encoded protein is CASSVAGTAPIGNEQFF.

The chain links TRBV28 to TRBJ2-5; TRBD1 might be the D (5 bases). The germline V gene encodes CDR1 MDHEN and CDR2 SYDVKM. The CDR3 length is 15 residues. V was clipped by 4 bases and J by 0 bases, with 12 bases between them. CDR3 nucleotides: TGTGCCAGCAGTTCCCAGACAGCGTACCAAGAGACCCAGTACTTC. This sequence encodes CASSSQTAYQETQYF.

The rearrangement joins TRBV6-4 to TRBJ1-1, with unresolved D. Germline CDR1 and CDR2: MRHNA and SNTAGT. This CDR3 region has 13 residues. Trimming removed 2 bases at V and 1 base at J, with 5 bases between. CDR3 region: CASSDTENTEAFF. The CDR3 bases are TGTGCCAGCAGTGACACCGAGAACACTGAAGCTTTCTTT.

This sequence joins TRBV28 and TRBJ1-4, with TRBD1 matching 7 bases. The CDR3 totals 14 residues. Unmatched junction bases numbered 6, after V lost 5 bases and J lost 6 bases. Germline V gene sequence: CDR1 MDHEN, CDR2 SYDVKM. CDR3 DNA: TGTGCCAGCAGTACACAGGGGTGGGATGAAAAACTGTTTTTT. Protein sequence: CASSTQGWDEKLFF.

The chain links TRBV11-2 to TRBJ2-1; TRBD2 matches 7 bases. J was trimmed by 6 bases and V by 3 bases; bases with no gene match: 8. The CDR3 extends over 15 amino acids. The germline gives CDR1 SGHAT, CDR2 FQNNGV. CDR3 region: CASSFGVGGSNEQFF. DNA of the CDR3: TGTGCCAGCAGCTTCGGAGTGGGAGGGTCCAATGAGCAGTTCTTC.

The genes are TRBV7-2 and TRBJ2-3; 9 bases align to TRBD2. Germline V gene lookup returns CDR1 SGHTA and CDR2 FQGNSA. V was clipped by 1 base and J by 2 bases; unmatched bases: 7. CDR3 size: 17 residues. Here the CDR3 reads CASSLDPSGTSTDTQYF. The CDR3 DNA follows: TGTGCCAGCAGCTTAGATCCTAGCGGGACCTCCACAGATACGCAGTATTTT.

The chain joins TRBV11-2 to TRBJ2-3, with 7 bases that match TRBD1. This CDR3 spans 15 amino acids. Germline CDR1 SGHAT, CDR2 FQNNGV. Losses at the gene ends were 5 bases for V and 1 base for J; bases not matched to a gene: 6. The CDR3 DNA is TGTGCCAGCAGCGGCAGGGGGTCGGGCACAGATACGCAGTATTTT. Its protein product is CASSGRGSGTDTQYF.

The chain uses TRBV18 and TRBJ2-7; TRBD2 matches 8 bases. CDR1 KGHSH and CDR2 LQKENI come from the germline V gene. CDR3 length: 16 residues. V shed 5 bases, J shed 2 bases, and the junction held 11 bases outside the gene matches. CDR3: CASSGSGSPLTYEQYF. The CDR3 nucleotides are TGTGCCAGCTCAGGGAGCGGGAGTCCTCTAACCTACGAGCAGTACTTC.

This clone was detected only once. The V gene is TRBV30, the J gene TRBJ1-6, with 9 bases identical to TRBD1. There are 15 residues in the CDR3. Trimming took 0 bases from V and 10 from J; bases not matched to a gene: 7. Germline CDR1 GTSNPN, CDR2 SVGIG (reference sequence). The CDR3 sequence: CAWSVPGQGHSPLHF. The DNA for the CDR3 is TGTGCCTGGAGTGTACCAGGACAGGGGCACTCACCCCTCCACTTT.

V is TRBV2 and J is TRBJ1-3; D is uncertain. Germline assignment: CDR1 SNHLY and CDR2 FYNNEI. V lost 6 bases and J 4 bases, leaving 16 bases between the germline ends. This CDR3 comprises 15 residues. This CDR3 is CASSFIRVTGNTIYF. DNA for the CDR3: TGTGCCAGCAGCTTTATTCGGGTCACCGGAAACACCATATATTTT.

This chain joins TRBV28 and TRBJ2-6; the match to TRBD1 covers 7 bases. After removal of 3 bases from V and 0 bases from J, the junction contained 14 bases not matched to a gene. CDR1 and CDR2 from the germline V gene are MDHEN and SYDVKM. The CDR3 covers 20 residues. DNA of the CDR3: TGTGCCAGCAGTTTGACCTATATTAGGGACAGCCACTCTGGGGCCAACGTCCTGACTTTC. Amino acid sequence: CASSLTYIRDSHSGANVLTF.

The chain carries TRBV6-1 and TRBJ1-5; D unclear. Trimming left V 5 bases short and J 7 bases short, with 12 bases between. The CDR3 consists of 13 residues. Per germline, CDR1 MNHNS and CDR2 SASEGT. The CDR3 spells CASSQEVRQPQHF. The CDR3 DNA reads TGTGCCAGCAGTCAAGAGGTTCGCCAGCCCCAGCATTTT.

The chain uses TRBV30 and TRBJ2-3; D is unclear. CDR3 length: 12 amino acids. Trimming removed 3 bases at V and 2 bases at J, with 6 bases between. The germline V gene encodes CDR1 GTSNPN and CDR2 SVGIG (reference sequence). The CDR3 bases are TGTGCCTGGAGGGGGAACACAGATACGCAGTATTTT. It translates to CAWRGNTDTQYF.

As DNA, the CDR3 is TGCGCCAGCAGCCGGGGACTAGCGGGAGGTATTTACAATGAGCAGTTCTTC. It yields the protein CASSRGLAGGIYNEQFF. V gene TRBV4-1 combines with J gene TRBJ2-1, with 15 bases fitting TRBD2. This CDR3 is built from 17 residues. CDR1 is MGHRA and CDR2 is YSYEKL in the germline V gene. V was pared by 4 bases and J by 4 bases, with 5 bases of the junction left unmatched.

The rearrangement uses TRBV12-1 and TRBJ2-5; the table gives TRBD2 as D, unverified against the DNA. TRBV12-1 is assigned pseudogene status. The CDR3 covers 15 residues. The CDR3, as DNA: TGTGCCAGCAGCTTTTGGTCGAGGGTACGAGAGACCCAGTACTTC. Its translation: CASSFWSRVRETQYF.

Comment on this clone: A far larger clone is just one base off, so this is likely a read error. The gene calls are TRBV6-4 and TRBJ1-1; tentative D call: TRBD1 (5 bases). V shed 5 bases and J shed 1 base, with 8 bases lying between them. Germline values: CDR1 MRHNA, CDR2 SNTAGT. The CDR3 consists of 13 residues. Written as DNA, the CDR3 is TGTGCCAGCAGTCCCACAGGGAACACTGAAGCTTTCTTT. Amino acid sequence: CASSPTGNTEAFF.

V gene TRBV5-4 combines with J gene TRBJ2-7; 10 bases match TRBD1. Trimming cost V 2 bases and J 5 bases; bases outside gene matches: 7. In germline, CDR1 is SGHNT, CDR2 YYREEE (reference sequence). CDR3 length: 15 amino acids. CDR3 bases: TGTGCCAGCAGCTTCCCGACAGGGGGCAGGGACGAGCAGTACTTC. It specifies CASSFPTGGRDEQYF.

The V and J genes are TRBV5-1 and TRBJ2-7; TRBD1 might be the D (6 bases). V was shortened by 2 bases and J by 6 bases, with 9 bases between the two germline ends. The CDR3 length is 12 residues. Germline CDR1 and CDR2: SGHRS and YFSETQ. CDR3 protein: CASSFQGTEQYF. The CDR3 region has the DNA TGCGCCAGCAGCTTCCAGGGGACCGAGCAGTACTTC.

The chain recombines TRBV5-1 with TRBJ2-1, with D hard to call. Per the germline V gene, CDR1 is SGHRS and CDR2 is YFSETQ. The CDR3 totals 14 residues. V was shortened by 0 bases and J by 5 bases, with 9 bases between the two germline ends. CDR3 sequence reads: CASSLDGLNNEQFF. The CDR3 coding sequence is TGCGCCAGCAGCTTGGATGGCCTAAACAATGAGCAGTTCTTC.

The genes are TRBV6-5 and TRBJ1-2, with 9 positions matching TRBD1. Germline loops: CDR1 MNHEY, CDR2 SVGAGI. J lost 7 bases, V lost 7 bases, and 13 bases had no gene match. The CDR3 spans 15 residues. CDR3 nucleotide sequence: TGTGCCAGCACCGACCGGCGTGGACAGGGGTCTGGCTACACCTTC. This translates into CASTDRRGQGSGYTF.

Comment on this clone: A much larger clone sits a single nucleotide away, making a read error possible. The identical CDR3 is also encoded by other nucleotide sequences in the sample. V gene TRBV11-2 combines with J gene TRBJ2-7; D not certain. This CDR3 has 11 residues. Germline lookup yields CDR1 SGHAT and CDR2 FQNNGV. Trimming stripped 5 bases from V and 0 bases from J, with 2 bases between. In nucleotides, the CDR3 is TGTGCCAGCAGCGCCTCCTACGAGCAGTACTTC. Protein product: CASSASYEQYF. Together with reference TRBV11-2 and TRBJ2-7, the CDR3 gives the full variable domain: EAGVAQSPRYKIIEKRQSVAFWCNPISGHATLYWYQQILGQGPKLLIQFQNNGVVDDSQLPKDRFSAERLKGVDSTLKIQPAKLEDSAVYLCASSASYEQYFGPGTRLTVT.

The chain has TRBV7-9 and TRBJ2-5; unclear D gene. Trimming took off 1 base at V and 7 bases at J, with 13 bases between the two ends. Per germline, CDR1 SEHNR and CDR2 FQNEAQ (reference sequence). CDR3 length: 14 amino acids. DNA of the CDR3: TGTGCCAGCAGCTTAGACAGTTCGTCGGCGACCCAGTACTTC. As protein: CASSLDSSSATQYF.

This rearrangement joins TRBV5-6 to TRBJ2-5; D is possibly TRBD2 (5 bases). Trimming shortened V by 4 bases and J by 4 bases, and 17 bases separated the two germline ends. CDR1 SGHDT and CDR2 YYEEEE come from the germline V gene. CDR3 length: 15 amino acids. The CDR3 DNA is TGTGCCAGCAGCACCGGCCACCCCCGGGGAGAGACCCAGTACTTC. As protein: CASSTGHPRGETQYF. Combining the CDR3 with reference TRBV5-6 and TRBJ2-5 gives the whole variable domain DAGVTQSPTHLIKTRGQQVTLRCSPKSGHDTVSWYQQALGQGPQFIFQYYEEEERQRGNFPDRFSGHQFPNYSSELNVNALLLGDSALYLCASSTGHPRGETQYFGPGTRLLVL.

In this sample, this clone turned up many times. V is TRBV4-2 and J is TRBJ1-5; D not certain. In germline, CDR1 is LGHNA, CDR2 YNFKEQ. Between the trimmed V and J ends, which lost 0 bases and 3 bases, there was a span of 3 bases. The CDR3 has 13 amino acids. CDR3 in amino acids: CASSQDANQPQHF. CDR3 DNA sequence: TGTGCCAGCAGCCAAGATGCCAATCAGCCCCAGCATTTT.